This entry concerns a single TCR beta chain. Its antigen is not identified. This CDR3 is built from 13 residues. Germline lookup yields CDR1 SSHAT and CDR2 FNYEAQ (reference sequence). The data stem from a study of T cell responses to AZD1222 COVID-19 vaccine. Study-level results: Baseline seropositivity characterized only a handful of AZD1222 recipients. Possibly, clonal diversity was underestimated; donors were largely white British and included more females. A rise in Spike-specific TCR breadth and depth followed two AZD1222 doses. Scientists sampled the repertoires only once the peak T cell response had passed.

Clones were sequenced by immunoSEQ multiplex PCR, and TCRdb holds only the in-frame ones, with some missing. Here the sample spans roughly 110,000 clones, just under 90% being singletons. The chain is built from TRBV7-7 and TRBJ1-1; 9 bases match TRBD1. This TCR was sampled from an adult in good health. The sequencing here drew on peripheral blood, taken on day 0 of AZD1222 vaccination. CDR3 in amino acids: CAIWDRVRTEAFF. Written as DNA, the CDR3 is TGTGCTATATGGGACAGGGTAAGGACTGAAGCTTTCTTT.